What follows are 10 T cell receptor beta chains derived from one specimen sequenced in a study of T cell clusters in autoimmune cytopenias. About 39,000 genome equivalents of blood DNA were amplified for TRB. One tube held mixed TRB-A and TRB-B primer pools for touch-down PCR. Reanalyzing the multiplex PCR reads, TCRdb keeps one entry per CDR3 protein, without DNA. In total, the table holds more than 800 distinct CDR3 sequences. The sample taken for sequencing was peripheral blood. All receptors come from a human donor with an autoimmune cytopenia or autoimmune hepatitis (not recorded which).

Considering frequency, this clonotype is medium-sized. The chain's CDR3 is CASSFNGVNTEAFF. The chain is built from TRBV12-3 or TRBV12-4 and TRBJ1-1. The CDR3 is 14 amino acids.

V is TRBV6-6 and J is TRBJ1-2. This CDR3 has 12 amino acids. Germline CDR1 is MNHNY and CDR2 is SVGAGI (reference sequence). This CDR3 reads CASGYNIYGYTF.

The V call is TRBV21-1, the J call TRBJ2-3; TCRdb's D call of TRBD2 is untestable without DNA. TRBV21-1 is described as a pseudogene. The CDR3 has 16 residues. The CDR3: CASRKQRGDKADTQYF.

This chain links TRBV5-1 with TRBJ1-5. The CDR3 covers 15 residues. Germline values: CDR1 SGHRS, CDR2 YFSETQ. CDR3 in amino acids: CASSPVAGTYQPQHF.

This clonotype registers large (0.1 to 1%) by frequency. The chain combines TRBV19 with TRBJ2-1; no DNA is available, so the TRBD1 call from TCRdb remains unchecked. CDR1 is LNHDA and CDR2 is SQIVND in the germline V gene (reference sequence). CDR3 length: 17 amino acids. The CDR3 spells CASSIDVGTGAYNEQFF.

This sequence joins TRBV20-1 and TRBJ2-5; TCRdb indicates TRBD2, and absent DNA this call remains unverified. Germline lookup yields CDR1 DFQATT and CDR2 SNEGSKA (reference sequence). The CDR3 consists of 18 residues. CDR3: CSARDASFSGGAKGTQYF.

In terms of frequency, this clonotype is medium-sized (0.01 to 0.1%). The chain recombines TRBV19 with TRBJ1-2. The CDR3 consists of 18 residues. Looked up from germline, CDR1 is LNHDA and CDR2 is SQIVND (reference sequence). This CDR3 reads CASSISATGDLANYGYTF.

This clonotype counts as medium-sized by frequency. The chain links TRBV10-3 to TRBJ1-2; TCRdb selects TRBD1, and the lack of DNA leaves this call unchecked. CDR3 length equals 13 residues. Per germline, CDR1 ENHRY and CDR2 SYGVKD. This CDR3 reads CAISENRGEGYTF.

Frequency places this clonotype as large. The rearrangement joins TRBV19 to TRBJ2-3; TCRdb reports TRBD2, a call that lacks DNA to check it against. Looked up from germline, CDR1 is LNHDA and CDR2 is SQIVND (reference sequence). The CDR3 extends over 15 amino acids. The CDR3 spells CASSLTSGLLDTQYF.

By frequency, this clonotype is medium-sized. The V and J genes are TRBV7-2 and TRBJ2-5; TCRdb proposes TRBD1, but this gene call is untestable without DNA. Germline CDR1 reads SGHTA; CDR2 reads FQGNSA. The CDR3 extends over 14 amino acids. CDR3 protein: CASSQEWGQETQYF.